This is a list of T cell receptor beta chains from one sample in a study of blood T cell repertoires in COVID-19. Sequencing used immunoSEQ multiplex PCR; TCRdb keeps in-frame clones, though not all of them. The top ten clones hold over 15% of a sample with some 170,000 clones, 90% of them seen once. Sequenced: peripheral blood. The receptor source for this set is a man aged 55-75 years with active or convalescent COVID-19. CDR3s leave out the opening cysteine and the closing phenylalanine or tryptophan. Fields, in order: V gene, CDR3 length, J gene, CDR3 protein.

v_call: TRBV28
cdr3_length: 13
j_call: TRBJ1-2
cdr3_aa: ASSPPGQGLKGYT

v_call: TRBV3-1/TRBV3-2
cdr3_length: 12
j_call: TRBJ2-7
cdr3_aa: ASSQGQGTYEQY

v_call: TRBV7-2
cdr3_length: 11
j_call: TRBJ2-7
cdr3_aa: ASSLGQGGEQY

v_call: TRBV5-1
cdr3_length: 11
j_call: TRBJ2-2
cdr3_aa: ASTTHSTGELF

v_call: TRBV10-3
cdr3_length: 12
j_call: TRBJ2-1
cdr3_aa: AISASGVVNEQF

v_call: TRBV7-9
cdr3_length: 13
j_call: TRBJ2-7
cdr3_aa: ASSLAGTSSHEQY

v_call: TRBV7-8
cdr3_length: 12
j_call: TRBJ1-3
cdr3_aa: ASRPRQAGNTIY

v_call: TRBV27
cdr3_length: 14
j_call: TRBJ1-5
cdr3_aa: ASSLSGRVFNQPQH

v_call: TRBV6-5
cdr3_length: 12
j_call: TRBJ1-2
cdr3_aa: ASSYDGQGVGYT

v_call: TRBV5-1
cdr3_length: 14
j_call: TRBJ1-5
cdr3_aa: ASSLEVAGWNQPQH

v_call: TRBV3-1/TRBV3-2
cdr3_length: 14
j_call: TRBJ2-3
cdr3_aa: ASSLSGVLLKETQY

v_call: TRBV23-1
cdr3_length: 13
j_call: TRBJ2-1
cdr3_aa: ASSQPDRGGPEQF

v_call: TRBV2
cdr3_length: 12
j_call: TRBJ1-5
cdr3_aa: ASSGGRNNQPQH

v_call: TRBV5-1
cdr3_length: 14
j_call: TRBJ2-3
cdr3_aa: ASSRGTSGGTDTQY

v_call: TRBV5-4
cdr3_length: 14
j_call: TRBJ2-3
cdr3_aa: ASSFQPGLGLDTQY

v_call: TRBV7-2
cdr3_length: 10
j_call: TRBJ1-1
cdr3_aa: ASSPDRGNAF

v_call: TRBV19
cdr3_length: 13
j_call: TRBJ2-1
cdr3_aa: ASSTRDRFDNEQF

v_call: TRBV5-4
cdr3_length: 13
j_call: TRBJ1-1
cdr3_aa: ASSSVGGTNTEAF

v_call: TRBV25-1
cdr3_length: 12
j_call: TRBJ2-3
cdr3_aa: ASRAGPSTDTQY

v_call: TRBV7-9
cdr3_length: 12
j_call: TRBJ1-1
cdr3_aa: ASSQSGQVNEAF

v_call: TRBV18
cdr3_length: 13
j_call: TRBJ1-1
cdr3_aa: ASSPRGQQNTEAF

v_call: TRBV5-1
cdr3_length: 13
j_call: TRBJ1-2
cdr3_aa: ASSLALGQGLSYT

v_call: TRBV6-5
cdr3_length: 12
j_call: TRBJ1-2
cdr3_aa: ASSIDRGNYGYT

v_call: TRBV5-1
cdr3_length: 14
j_call: TRBJ2-1
cdr3_aa: ASSQLAGARGNEQF

v_call: TRBV6-6
cdr3_length: 14
j_call: TRBJ1-1
cdr3_aa: ASSSPETGMNTEAF

v_call: TRBV19
cdr3_length: 12
j_call: TRBJ2-3
cdr3_aa: ASSMALLTDTQY

v_call: TRBV4-1
cdr3_length: 15
j_call: TRBJ1-3
cdr3_aa: ASSPDTGIKSGNTIY

v_call: TRBV6-4
cdr3_length: 9
j_call: TRBJ1-2
cdr3_aa: ASQGAYGYT

v_call: TRBV19
cdr3_length: 14
j_call: TRBJ1-5
cdr3_aa: ASSTKTGVRNQPQH

v_call: TRBV5-1
cdr3_length: 12
j_call: TRBJ1-3
cdr3_aa: ASMLGVPGNTIY

v_call: TRBV3-1/TRBV3-2
cdr3_length: 12
j_call: TRBJ2-7
cdr3_aa: ASSQTSGSYEQY

v_call: TRBV7-7
cdr3_length: 14
j_call: TRBJ2-1
cdr3_aa: ASSLGSSGGYNEQF

v_call: TRBV28
cdr3_length: 13
j_call: TRBJ1-5
cdr3_aa: ASKTGGSSNQPQH

v_call: TRBV10-2
cdr3_length: 13
j_call: TRBJ2-2
cdr3_aa: ASTPPSGNTGELF

v_call: TRBV3-1/TRBV3-2
cdr3_length: 12
j_call: TRBJ1-5
cdr3_aa: ASSQRDRDQPQH

v_call: TRBV20-1
cdr3_length: 8
j_call: TRBJ2-1
cdr3_aa: SAIADEQF